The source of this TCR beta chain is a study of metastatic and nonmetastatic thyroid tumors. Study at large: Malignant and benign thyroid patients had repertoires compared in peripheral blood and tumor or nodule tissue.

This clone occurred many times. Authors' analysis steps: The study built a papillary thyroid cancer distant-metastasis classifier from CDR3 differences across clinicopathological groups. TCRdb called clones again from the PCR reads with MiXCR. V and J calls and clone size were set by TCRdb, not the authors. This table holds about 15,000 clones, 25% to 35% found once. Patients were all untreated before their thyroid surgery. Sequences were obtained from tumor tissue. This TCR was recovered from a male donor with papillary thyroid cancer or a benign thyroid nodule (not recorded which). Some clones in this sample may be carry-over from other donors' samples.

The CDR3 sequence is CASSEAGGIYNEQFF. Here the CDR3 DNA reads TGTGCCAGTAGCGAGGCGGGGGGTATCTACAATGAGCAGTTCTTC. V is TRBV19 and J is TRBJ2-1; 8 bases fit TRBD2. Germline CDR1 reads LNHDA; CDR2 reads SQIVND (reference sequence). Unmatched junction bases numbered 7, after V lost 6 bases and J lost 3 bases. The CDR3 covers 15 residues.